This TCR beta chain derives from a study of beta chain features in type 1 diabetes. General study results and limits: Shorter TCRB CDR3s, moderately but significantly so, marked every one of the four CD4+ subsets in Type 1 diabetes patients.

The investigators reverse transcribed all of the isolated RNA, so they sequenced expressed TCRB transcripts. The repertoire was sequenced with immunoSEQ multiplex PCR; TCRdb's copy has only in-frame clones and lacks some. Found here are nearly 700,000 clones, around an eighth of them singletons; the top ten hold 0.022%. There are a few counts of this clone. What it binds is not known. Cell sorting via CD45RO/CCR7/CD25/CD127/CD95/CD27 was performed to obtain CD4+ naive, central memory, regulatory and stem cell-like memory cells. The purity of all sorted populations exceeded 95%. The TCR originated in a man aged 18 to 29 with type 1 diabetes. Sequencing input: naive CD4+ T cells from blood.

The DNA for the CDR3 is TGTGCCAGCAGTGTTACAGATACGCAGTATTTT. Its protein is CASSVTDTQYF. V usage is TRBV28 and J usage is TRBJ2-3, with no clear D. Germline loops: CDR1 MDHEN, CDR2 SYDVKM. V was pared by 5 bases and J by 3 bases, with 3 bases between. The CDR3 covers 11 residues.